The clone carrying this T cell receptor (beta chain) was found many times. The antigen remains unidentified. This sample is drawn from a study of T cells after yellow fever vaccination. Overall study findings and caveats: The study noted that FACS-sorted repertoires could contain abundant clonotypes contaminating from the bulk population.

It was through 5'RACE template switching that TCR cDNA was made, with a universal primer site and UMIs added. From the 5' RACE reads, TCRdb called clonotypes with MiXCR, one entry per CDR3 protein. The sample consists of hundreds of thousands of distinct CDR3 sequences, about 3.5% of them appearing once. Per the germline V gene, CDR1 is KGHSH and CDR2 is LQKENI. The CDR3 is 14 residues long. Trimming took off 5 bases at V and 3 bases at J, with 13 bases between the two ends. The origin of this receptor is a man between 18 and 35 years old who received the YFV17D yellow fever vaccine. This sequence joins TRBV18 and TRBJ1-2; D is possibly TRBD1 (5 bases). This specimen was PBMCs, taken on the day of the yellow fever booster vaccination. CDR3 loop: CASSSTGTDYGYTF. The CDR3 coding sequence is TGTGCCAGCTCATCAACCGGGACGGACTATGGCTACACCTTC.